This T cell receptor beta chain was sequenced during a study of response to subunit inactivated influenza vaccine. General observations from the study: The authors offered the suggestion that each seasonal influenza vaccination recruits few new T cells.

This clonotype has just a few counts. The antigen remains undetermined. CDR1 MNHEY and CDR2 SMNVEV come from the germline V gene (reference sequence). With 2 bases clipped from V and 1 base from J, the junction kept 4 bases outside the gene matches. The CDR3 extends over 15 amino acids. Each CDR3 protein is one row after TCRdb ran MiXCR on the RT-PCR reads. The table records about 530,000 distinct CDR3 sequences, 10% to 15% of them present only once. Source: PBMCs from blood, taken more than 35 days after vaccination. The rearrangement uses TRBV27 and TRBJ2-5; 7 nucleotides align to TRBD1. The sequence was collected from a middle-aged man who received an inactivated influenza vaccine. This CDR3 reads CASSLDGTVQETQYF. In DNA, the CDR3 is TGTGCCAGCAGTTTAGACGGGACAGTCCAAGAGACCCAGTACTTC.